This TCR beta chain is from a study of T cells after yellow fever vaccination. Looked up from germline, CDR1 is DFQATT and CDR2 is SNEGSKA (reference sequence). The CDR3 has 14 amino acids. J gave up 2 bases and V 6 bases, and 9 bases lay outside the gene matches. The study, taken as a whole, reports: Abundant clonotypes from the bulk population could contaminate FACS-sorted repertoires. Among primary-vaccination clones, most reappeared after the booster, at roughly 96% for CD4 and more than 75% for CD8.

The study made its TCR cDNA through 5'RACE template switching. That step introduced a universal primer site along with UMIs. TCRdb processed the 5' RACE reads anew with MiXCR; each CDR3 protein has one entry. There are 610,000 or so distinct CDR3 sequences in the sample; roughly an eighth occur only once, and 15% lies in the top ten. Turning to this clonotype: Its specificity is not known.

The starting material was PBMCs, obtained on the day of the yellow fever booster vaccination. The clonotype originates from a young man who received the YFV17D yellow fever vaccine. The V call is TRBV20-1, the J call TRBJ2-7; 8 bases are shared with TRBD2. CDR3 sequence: CSARSGSGPYEQYF. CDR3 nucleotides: TGCAGTGCGAGGAGCGGGAGTGGTCCCTACGAGCAGTACTTC.